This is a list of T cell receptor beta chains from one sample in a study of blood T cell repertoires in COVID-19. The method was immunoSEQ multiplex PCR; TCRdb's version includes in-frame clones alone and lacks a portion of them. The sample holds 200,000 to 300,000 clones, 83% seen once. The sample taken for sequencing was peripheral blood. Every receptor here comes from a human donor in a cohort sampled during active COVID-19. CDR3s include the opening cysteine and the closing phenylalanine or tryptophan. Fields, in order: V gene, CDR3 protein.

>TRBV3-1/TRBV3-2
CASSQDRGNQPQHF
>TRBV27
CASSRKTGGLAVNEQFF
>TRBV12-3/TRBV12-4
CASSSGDNSPLHF
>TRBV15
CATSRESGILSGGYTF
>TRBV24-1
CATSDGPRGGYTF
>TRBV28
CASSLLTGANTEAFF
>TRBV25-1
CASSEYRGYTF
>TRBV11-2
CASSLDNHNEQFF
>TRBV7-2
CASSFGLAGDPRVLTF
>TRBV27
CASSSPGLAKGQFF
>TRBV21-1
CAGLFRDRGRETQYF
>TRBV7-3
CASSLNAGDNSPLHF
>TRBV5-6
CASSLTAGEKLFF
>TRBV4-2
CASSQTGREGYGYTF
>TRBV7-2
CASSSSRDRVEQYF
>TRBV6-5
CASRTGQLNQPQHF
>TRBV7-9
CASSPELWMSTNEKLFF
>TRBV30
CAWNLQGGEQFF
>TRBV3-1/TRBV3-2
CASSQESYTQYF
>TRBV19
CATGGTGGHQPQHF
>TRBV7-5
CARSSIPFGTLHYNEQFF
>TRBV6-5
CASRRGVNTEAFF
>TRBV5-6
CASSENLLDRDYGYTF
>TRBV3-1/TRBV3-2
CASSQASSGTIYF
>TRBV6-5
CASSYTRNQPQHF
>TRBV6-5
CASITGVDQPQHF
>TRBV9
CASSLLQGYYTF
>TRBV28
CASNGGNTGELFF
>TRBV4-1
CASSHGQGQGGYTF
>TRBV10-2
CASRPRTGFSGELFF
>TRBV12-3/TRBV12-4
CASSFTGANVLTF
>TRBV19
CASSIDRLAFNEQFF
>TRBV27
CASTPTGSTGELFF
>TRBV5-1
CASSLGLDAWEQYF
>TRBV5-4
CASSSQGRGNIQYF
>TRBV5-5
CASRIGGQGHYEQYF
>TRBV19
CASLDRDVGELFF
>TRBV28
CASSLTGVQYF
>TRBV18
CASSPDEGAYEQYF
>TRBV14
CASSRGTGGREQYF
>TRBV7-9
CASSLWRGDYNEQFF
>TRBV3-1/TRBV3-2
CASSQVGAHRGLHEQYF
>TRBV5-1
CASSSSTAVGDEQFF
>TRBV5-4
CATQPGTGSTEAFF
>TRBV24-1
CATSNSLVNEQFF
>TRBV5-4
CASNNAGGYEQYF
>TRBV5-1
CASSLDSPPTDTQYF
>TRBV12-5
CASGLRVAGQAISEQFF
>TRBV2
CASSLSNQPQHF
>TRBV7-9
CASSLDRPSNYGYTF
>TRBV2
CASSVREQFF
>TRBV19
CASFDRGNTGELFF
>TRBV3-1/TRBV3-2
CASSQGPNQPQHF
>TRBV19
CATTGARRNIQYF
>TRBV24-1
CATSDPRGPDTGELFF
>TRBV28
CASSLWRRDRGQETQYF